The next 5 T cell receptor beta chains were all read from a single sample in a study of sequential checkpoint blockade in melanoma. As to treatment: randomized to nivolumab then ipilimumab (arm A) or the reverse (arm B). Sequenced by immunoSEQ multiplex PCR; TCRdb stores in-frame clones only, minus some. The repertoire includes several thousand clones, 53% of them detected once, and under 60% sits in the top ten. The specimen comprised CD8+ T cells sorted from blood (inferred from file names), sampled from a patient given nivolumab and ipilimumab in sequence. Every receptor here comes from a human donor with melanoma.

The rearrangement links TRBV10-3 to TRBJ2-5; D is ambiguous. Gene TRBJ2-7 matches the end of the DNA better, so the J call may be wrong. This CDR3 region has 14 residues. The V gene's germline CDR1 is ENHRY and CDR2 SYGVKD. CDR3 sequence reads: CAISESGFRYEQYF. CDR3 DNA sequence: TGTGCCATCAGTGAGTCGGGCTTCCGCTACGAGCAGTACTTC.

This clone was picked up a small number of times. The chain is built from TRBV7-9 and TRBJ2-1; 8 nucleotides align to TRBD1. The CDR3 consists of 13 residues. CDR1 is SEHNR, CDR2 FQNEAQ, per germline (reference sequence). J lost 9 bases, V lost 7 bases, and 8 bases had no gene match. The CDR3 DNA reads TGTGCCAGCACCACAGGACAGGGCCGTGAGCAGTTCTTC. This gives the protein CASTTGQGREQFF.

This chain uses TRBV5-5 with TRBJ1-6, with D perhaps matching TRBD1 (5 bases). This CDR3 is 13 amino acids long. The germline V and J ends were trimmed by 0 bases and 9 bases, with 7 bases remaining between them. In germline, CDR1 is SGHKS, CDR2 YYEKEE (reference sequence). The CDR3 DNA follows: TGTGCCAGCAGCTTGGGAGACAGTTCACCCCTCCACTTT. It yields the protein CASSLGDSSPLHF.

This chain links TRBV27 with TRBJ2-3; D gene unclear. The CDR3 totals 16 residues. Germline assignment: CDR1 MNHEY and CDR2 SMNVEV (reference sequence). The germline V and J ends were trimmed by 2 bases and 5 bases, with 17 bases remaining between them. The CDR3 here is CASSLTAPTGQDTQYF. The CDR3 coding sequence is TGTGCCAGCAGTTTAACGGCCCCGACTGGCCAAGATACGCAGTATTTT.

This clone was counted only a few times. The chain is built from TRBV4-3 and TRBJ2-7, with 9 bases that match TRBD2. This CDR3 spans 12 amino acids. Germline V gene sequence: CDR1 LGHNA, CDR2 YSLEER. The trim removed 4 bases at V and 7 bases at J, leaving 2 bases unmatched. CDR3 sequence (DNA): TGCGCCAGCAGCCTAGCGGGGGAAGAGCAGTACTTC. It yields the protein CASSLAGEEQYF.